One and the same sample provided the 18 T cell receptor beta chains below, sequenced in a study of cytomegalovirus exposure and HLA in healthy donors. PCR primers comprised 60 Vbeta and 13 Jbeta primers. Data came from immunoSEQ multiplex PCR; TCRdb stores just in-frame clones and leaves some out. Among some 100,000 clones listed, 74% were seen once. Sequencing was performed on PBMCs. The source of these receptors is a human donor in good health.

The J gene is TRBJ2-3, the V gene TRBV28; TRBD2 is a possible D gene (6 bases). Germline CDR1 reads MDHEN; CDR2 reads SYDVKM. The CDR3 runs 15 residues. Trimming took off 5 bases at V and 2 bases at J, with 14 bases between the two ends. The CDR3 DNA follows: TGTGCCAGCAGTACCCCCCAGCGGGTCACAGATACGCAGTATTTT. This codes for CASSTPQRVTDTQYF. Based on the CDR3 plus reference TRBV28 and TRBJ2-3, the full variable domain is DVKVTQSSRYLVKRTGEKVFLECVQDMDHENMFWYRQDPGLGLRLIYFSYDVKMKEKGDIPEGYSVSREKKERFSLILESASTNQTSMYLCASSTPQRVTDTQYFGPGTRLTVL.

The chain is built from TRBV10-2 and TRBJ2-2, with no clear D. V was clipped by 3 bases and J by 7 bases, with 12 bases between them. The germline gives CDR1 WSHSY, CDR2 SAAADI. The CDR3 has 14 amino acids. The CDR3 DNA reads TGCGCCAGCAGTGATCTTAGCCGAGGCGGGGAGCTGTTTTTT. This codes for CASSDLSRGGELFF.

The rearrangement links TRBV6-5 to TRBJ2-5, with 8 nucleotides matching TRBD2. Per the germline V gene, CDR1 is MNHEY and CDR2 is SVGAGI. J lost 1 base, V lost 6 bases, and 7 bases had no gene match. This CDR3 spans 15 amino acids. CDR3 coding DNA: TGTGCCAGCAGCCGGGCGGGGGGTTCCCAAGAGACCCAGTACTTC. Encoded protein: CASSRAGGSQETQYF.

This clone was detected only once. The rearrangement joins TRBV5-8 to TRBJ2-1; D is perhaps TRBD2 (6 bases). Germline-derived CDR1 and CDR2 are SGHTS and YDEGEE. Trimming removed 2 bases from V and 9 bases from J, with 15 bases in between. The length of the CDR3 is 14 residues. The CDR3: CASSFLTRLGEQFF. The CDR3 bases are TGTGCCAGCAGCTTCCTGACTAGGTTGGGTGAGCAGTTCTTC.

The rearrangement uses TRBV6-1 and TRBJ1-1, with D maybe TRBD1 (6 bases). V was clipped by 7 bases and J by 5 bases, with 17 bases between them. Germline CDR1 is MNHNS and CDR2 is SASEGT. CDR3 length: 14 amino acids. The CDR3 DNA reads TGTGCCAGCAAGAAGACAGGAGAAGTTACTGAAGCTTTCTTT. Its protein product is CASKKTGEVTEAFF.

The CDR3 bases are TGTGCCAGCAGCCCGAGGGGTAGCGGGTACAATGAGCAGTTCTTC. Protein product: CASSPRGSGYNEQFF. The chain employs TRBV11-1 and TRBJ2-1, with 7 nucleotides matching TRBD2. Germline CDR1 reads SGHAT; CDR2 reads FQDESV (reference sequence). CDR3 length: 15 residues. J was trimmed by 4 bases and V by 5 bases; bases with no gene match: 8. Full variable domain (rest looked up from reference TRBV11-1 and TRBJ2-1): EAEVAQSPRYKITEKSQAVAFWCDPISGHATLYWYRQILGQGPELLVQFQDESVVDDSQLPKDRFSAERLKGVDSTLKIQPAELGDSAMYLCASSPRGSGYNEQFFGPGTRLTVL.

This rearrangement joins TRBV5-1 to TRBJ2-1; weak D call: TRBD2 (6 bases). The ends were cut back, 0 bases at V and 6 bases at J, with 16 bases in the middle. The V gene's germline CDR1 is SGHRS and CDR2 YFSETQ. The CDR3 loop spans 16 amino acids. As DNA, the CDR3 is TGCGCCAGCAGCTTGGGGAGTGGATCAGCGGGCAATGAGCAGTTCTTC. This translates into CASSLGSGSAGNEQFF. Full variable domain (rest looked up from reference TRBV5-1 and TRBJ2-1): KAGVTQTPRYLIKTRGQQVTLSCSPISGHRSVSWYQQTPGQGLQFLFEYFSETQRNKGNFPGRFSGRQFSNSRSEMNVSTLELGDSALYLCASSLGSGSAGNEQFFGPGTRLTVL.

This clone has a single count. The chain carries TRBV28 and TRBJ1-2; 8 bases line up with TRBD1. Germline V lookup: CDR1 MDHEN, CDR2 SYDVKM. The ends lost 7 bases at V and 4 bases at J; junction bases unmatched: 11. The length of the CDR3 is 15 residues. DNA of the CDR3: TGTGCCAGCATCACCGGACAGGGAGGGTTCTATGGCTACACCTTC. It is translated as CASITGQGGFYGYTF.

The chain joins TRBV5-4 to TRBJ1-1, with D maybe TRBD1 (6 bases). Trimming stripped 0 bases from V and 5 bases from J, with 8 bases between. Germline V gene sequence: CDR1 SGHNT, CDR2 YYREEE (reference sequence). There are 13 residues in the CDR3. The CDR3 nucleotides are TGTGCCAGCAGCTTGGACAGGGTTACTGAAGCTTTCTTT. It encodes CASSLDRVTEAFF. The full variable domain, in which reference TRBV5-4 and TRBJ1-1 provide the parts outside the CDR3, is ETGVTQSPTHLIKTRGQQVTLRCSSQSGHNTVSWYQQALGQGPQFIFQYYREEENGRGNFPPRFSGLQFPNYSSELNVNALELDDSALYLCASSLDRVTEAFFGQGTRLTVV.

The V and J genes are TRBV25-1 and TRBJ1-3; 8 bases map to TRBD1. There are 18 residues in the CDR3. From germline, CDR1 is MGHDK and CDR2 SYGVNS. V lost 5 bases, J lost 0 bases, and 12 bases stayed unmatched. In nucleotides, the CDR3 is TGTGCCAGCAGTACCAGGTTGGACAGGGAAGTCTCTGGAAACACCATATATTTT. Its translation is CASSTRLDREVSGNTIYF.

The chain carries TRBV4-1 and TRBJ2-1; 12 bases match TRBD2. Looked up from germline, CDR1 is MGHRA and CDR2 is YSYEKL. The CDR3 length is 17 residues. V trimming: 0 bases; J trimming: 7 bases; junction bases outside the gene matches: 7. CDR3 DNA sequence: TGCGCCAGCAGCCAAGATCTTGTACTAGCGGGAGGAAATGAGCAGTTCTTC. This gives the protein CASSQDLVLAGGNEQFF.

CDR3 sequence (DNA): TGTGCCAGCAGCGGCCCTACAGGGAACACTGAAGCTTTCTTT. It specifies CASSGPTGNTEAFF. The V and J genes are TRBV7-2 and TRBJ1-1; tentatively, D is TRBD1 (5 bases). V dropped 5 bases and J dropped 1 base, with 11 bases sitting between them. This CDR3 is 14 amino acids long. Germline CDR1 reads SGHTA; CDR2 reads FQGNSA.

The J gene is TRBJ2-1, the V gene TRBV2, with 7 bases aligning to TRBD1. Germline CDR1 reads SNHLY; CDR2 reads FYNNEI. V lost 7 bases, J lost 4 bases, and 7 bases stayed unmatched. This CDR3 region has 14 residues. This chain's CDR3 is CASKPGQQYNEQFF. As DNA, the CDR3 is TGTGCCAGCAAACCGGGACAGCAGTACAATGAGCAGTTCTTC.

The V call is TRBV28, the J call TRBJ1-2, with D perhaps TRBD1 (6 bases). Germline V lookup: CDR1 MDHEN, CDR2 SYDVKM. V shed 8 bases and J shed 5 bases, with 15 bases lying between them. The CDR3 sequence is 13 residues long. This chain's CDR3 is CASVRGGGYGYTF. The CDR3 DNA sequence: TGTGCCAGCGTCAGAGGGGGGGGATATGGCTACACCTTC.

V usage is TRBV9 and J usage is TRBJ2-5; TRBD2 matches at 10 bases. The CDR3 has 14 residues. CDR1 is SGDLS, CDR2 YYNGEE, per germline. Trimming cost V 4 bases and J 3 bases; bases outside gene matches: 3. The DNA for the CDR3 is TGTGCCAGCAGCATTAGCGGGGGGAAAGAGACCCAGTACTTC. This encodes CASSISGGKETQYF.

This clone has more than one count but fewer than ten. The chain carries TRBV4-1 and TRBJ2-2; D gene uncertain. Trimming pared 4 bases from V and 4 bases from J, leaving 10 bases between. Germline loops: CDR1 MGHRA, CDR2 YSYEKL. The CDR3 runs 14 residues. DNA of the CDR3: TGCGCCAGCAGCCTAGCCGACTTCACCGGGGAGCTGTTTTTT. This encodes CASSLADFTGELFF.

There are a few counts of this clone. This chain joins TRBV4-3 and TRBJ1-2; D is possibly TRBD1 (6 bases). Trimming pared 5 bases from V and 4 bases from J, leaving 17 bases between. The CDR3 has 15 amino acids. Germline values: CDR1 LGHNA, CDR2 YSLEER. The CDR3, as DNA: TGCGCCAGCAGCAAACTATACAGGGAAGTCTATGGCTACACCTTC. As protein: CASSKLYREVYGYTF.

The CDR3 DNA reads TGTGCCGGCACATCCCCGGGACAGCCACTCTCTGGAAACACCATATATTTT. Protein sequence: CAGTSPGQPLSGNTIYF. The chain has TRBV28 and TRBJ1-3, with TRBD1 matching 7 bases. The CDR3 is 17 amino acids. V trimming: 11 bases; J trimming: 0 bases; junction bases outside the gene matches: 16. Germline CDR1 reads MDHEN; CDR2 reads SYDVKM.